Each of the 26 T cell receptor beta chains below was sequenced from the same sample in a study of shared clonotypes between healthy human individuals. CD45RO-negative cells were positively selected for CCR7, leaving out terminally differentiated effector memory CD45RA+ cells. Libraries were prepared by immunoSEQ multiplex PCR; TCRdb keeps only in-frame clonotypes and omits some of them. The sample includes 550,000 to 650,000 clones, about 96% of them seen just once. Sequencing was carried out using naive CD8+ T cells sorted from blood. These receptors all stem from a woman in her thirties in good health.

The CDR3 DNA reads TGTGCCACCAGCAGAGATACCCTACTAGCGGAGCACTACGAGCAGTACTTC. It codes for CATSRDTLLAEHYEQYF. The chain carries TRBV15 and TRBJ2-7, with 8 bases lining up with TRBD2. The CDR3 has 17 amino acids. The V segment lost 0 bases and the J segment 3 bases; nucleotides outside the gene matches: 10. Germline values: CDR1 LNHNV, CDR2 YYDKDF (reference sequence).

The chain is built from TRBV7-8 and TRBJ2-3, with 13 positions matching TRBD2. Germline V lookup: CDR1 SGHVS, CDR2 FQNEAQ. J was trimmed by 2 bases and V by 5 bases; bases with no gene match: 16. There are 20 residues in the CDR3. The CDR3 is CASSLRLAGGPSTSTDTQYF. CDR3 DNA: TGTGCCAGCAGCCTAAGACTAGCGGGAGGCCCCAGTACCTCCACAGATACGCAGTATTTT. The variable domain in full, with the rest retrieved from reference TRBV7-8 and TRBJ2-3, is GAGVSQSPRYKVAKRGQDVALRCDPISGHVSLFWYQQALGQGPEFLTYFQNEAQLDKSGLPSDRFFAERPEGSVSTLKIQRTQQEDSAVYLCASSLRLAGGPSTSTDTQYFGPGTRLTVL.

This chain links TRBV11-2 with TRBJ2-7; tentatively, D is TRBD1 or TRBD2 (6 bases each). The CDR3 spans 17 residues. V was pared by 2 bases and J by 0 bases, with 17 bases between. Looked up from germline, CDR1 is SGHAT and CDR2 is FQNNGV. CDR3 protein: CASSLYRGVQGSYEQYF. The CDR3 coding sequence is TGTGCCAGCAGCTTATATAGGGGGGTCCAGGGCTCCTACGAGCAGTACTTC.

The chain is built from TRBV6-1 and TRBJ2-7; D call uncertain. Looked up from germline, CDR1 is MNHNS and CDR2 is SASEGT. V was pared by 3 bases and J by 2 bases, with 8 bases between. The CDR3 sequence is 13 residues long. In DNA form, the CDR3 reads TGTGCCAGCAGTGAGCGGCGTGCCTACGAGCAGTACTTC. Amino acids: CASSERRAYEQYF.

The V call is TRBV27, the J call TRBJ2-1; 10 positions agree with TRBD2. This CDR3 spans 17 amino acids. In germline, CDR1 is MNHEY, CDR2 SMNVEV (reference sequence). J lost 7 bases, V lost 0 bases, and 9 bases had no gene match. CDR3 loop: CASSLSTLAGPGNEQFF. In nucleotides, the CDR3 is TGTGCCAGCAGTTTATCTACACTAGCGGGACCGGGGAATGAGCAGTTCTTC.

This sequence joins TRBV19 and TRBJ2-7; a possible D gene is TRBD2 (5 bases). V dropped 3 bases and J dropped 2 bases, with 11 bases sitting between them. CDR1 and CDR2 from the germline V gene are LNHDA and SQIVND (reference sequence). CDR3 length: 14 amino acids. The CDR3 DNA reads TGTGCCAGTAGTATTACCCGGGAAGCCTACGAGCAGTACTTC. Encoded protein: CASSITREAYEQYF.

The rearrangement uses TRBV7-8 and TRBJ2-7; weak D call: TRBD2 (6 bases). The V gene lost 2 bases and the J gene lost 4 bases, with 18 bases spanning the gap. CDR3 length equals 16 residues. CDR1 is SGHVS and CDR2 is FQNEAQ in the germline V gene. The DNA of the CDR3 is TGTGCCAGCAGCTTATATGACGGGAGCCCGGGTTACGAGCAGTACTTC. Protein sequence: CASSLYDGSPGYEQYF.

The chain links TRBV2 to TRBJ2-7; D is perhaps TRBD1 (6 bases). Germline V gives CDR1 SNHLY, CDR2 FYNNEI. This CDR3 has 15 amino acids. The V end lost 4 bases, the J end lost 0 bases, and 13 bases lay between the germline ends. CDR3: CASSAGHLPSYEQYF. CDR3 coding DNA: TGTGCCAGCAGTGCGGGACACTTACCCTCCTACGAGCAGTACTTC.

The rearrangement links TRBV27 to TRBJ2-7, with TRBD2 identical over 7 bases. This CDR3 is built from 15 residues. Germline-derived CDR1 and CDR2 are MNHEY and SMNVEV (reference sequence). V lost 5 bases to trimming and J lost 2 bases; unmatched junction nucleotides: 9. The CDR3 sequence is CASSATSAAAYEQYF. The CDR3 DNA reads TGTGCCAGCAGTGCTACTAGCGCCGCTGCCTACGAGCAGTACTTC.

A single count supports this clone. The V call is TRBV9, the J call TRBJ2-2; D remains unclear. The CDR3 contains 13 residues. V dropped 5 bases and J dropped 6 bases, with 11 bases sitting between them. The germline V gene encodes CDR1 SGDLS and CDR2 YYNGEE. The CDR3 loop is CASRRGYSGELFF. CDR3 nucleotide sequence: TGTGCCAGCAGGCGCGGATATTCCGGGGAGCTGTTTTTT.

CDR3 sequence: CASSLPQRGGNTEAFF. CDR3 nucleotides: TGTGCCAGCAGTTTACCCCAGAGGGGGGGAAACACTGAAGCTTTCTTT. The gene calls are TRBV28 and TRBJ1-1; D may be TRBD1 (6 bases). The CDR3 is 16 residues long. V was cut by 2 bases and J by 2 bases, with 15 bases left in between. Germline lookup yields CDR1 MDHEN and CDR2 SYDVKM.

As regards this clone: The identical CDR3 is also encoded by other nucleotide sequences in the sample. The chain links TRBV27 to TRBJ2-7; D gene ambiguous. In germline, CDR1 is MNHEY, CDR2 SMNVEV (reference sequence). V lost 3 bases and J lost 0, with 6 bases in between. There are 13 residues in the CDR3. The CDR3 coding sequence is TGTGCCAGCAGTTTTGTCTCCTCCTACGAGCAGTACTTC. This translates into CASSFVSSYEQYF.

This clone was counted once. V and J are TRBV11-2 and TRBJ2-3, with 8 bases fitting TRBD2. The germline V gene has CDR1 SGHAT and CDR2 FQNNGV. There are 16 residues in the CDR3. After removal of 8 bases from V and 4 bases from J, the junction contained 14 bases not matched to a gene. Here the CDR3 reads CASHGGSGRGSDTQYF. CDR3 nucleotide sequence: TGTGCCAGCCACGGGGGGAGCGGGAGAGGATCAGATACGCAGTATTTT.

This chain uses TRBV19 with TRBJ2-1; possibly TRBD1 or TRBD2 for D (5 bases each). Germline CDR1 and CDR2: LNHDA and SQIVND (reference sequence). CDR3 size: 14 residues. Trimming removed 1 base from V and 6 bases from J, with 10 bases in between. The CDR3 bases are TGTGCCAGTAGTATAGTCACGGGGCGCAATGAGCAGTTCTTC. Residues: CASSIVTGRNEQFF. The full variable domain, rest sourced from reference TRBV19 and TRBJ2-1, is DGGITQSPKYLFRKEGQNVTLSCEQNLNHDAMYWYRQDPGQGLRLIYYSQIVNDFQKGDIAEGYSVSREKKESFPLTVTSAQKNPTAFYLCASSIVTGRNEQFFGPGTRLTVL.

The chain combines TRBV7-6 with TRBJ2-3, with 8 nucleotides matching TRBD2. Germline V gives CDR1 SGHVS, CDR2 FNYEAQ. The CDR3 is made up of 14 amino acids. The V segment lost 6 bases and the J segment 1 base; nucleotides outside the gene matches: 3. CDR3 sequence (DNA): TGTGCCAGCAGTCCAGCGGGAGGCACAGATACGCAGTATTTT. Its translation: CASSPAGGTDTQYF.

The V and J genes are TRBV18 and TRBJ2-7, with D tentatively TRBD1 (6 bases). V was pared by 4 bases and J by 3 bases, with 13 bases between. Germline V gene lookup returns CDR1 KGHSH and CDR2 LQKENI. CDR3 length: 14 amino acids. The chain's CDR3 is CASSLGTPFYEQYF. CDR3 bases: TGTGCCAGCTCACTCGGGACACCTTTCTACGAGCAGTACTTC.

The chain is built from TRBV29-1 and TRBJ2-2; TRBD2 agrees at 7 bases. The V segment lost 5 bases and the J segment 8 bases; nucleotides outside the gene matches: 5. Per germline, CDR1 SQVTM and CDR2 ANQGSEA. This CDR3 spans 12 amino acids. CDR3 protein: CSVIAGVGELFF. The CDR3 DNA reads as TGCAGCGTTATCGCGGGAGTAGGGGAGCTGTTTTTT.

This CDR3 reads CASSLGAANTEAFF. In DNA form, the CDR3 reads TGTGCCAGCAGCTTAGGGGCAGCAAACACTGAAGCTTTCTTT. The chain combines TRBV11-2 with TRBJ1-1, with D unclear. CDR1 is SGHAT and CDR2 is FQNNGV in the germline V gene. The CDR3 has 14 amino acids. Trimming took 1 base from V and 2 from J, leaving 8 bases between them.

This rearrangement joins TRBV29-1 to TRBJ2-3; weak D call: TRBD2 (5 bases). CDR1 is SQVTM and CDR2 is ANQGSEA in the germline V gene. The CDR3 has 15 amino acids. V was cut by 0 bases and J by 1 base, with 11 bases left in between. In nucleotides, the CDR3 is TGCAGCGTTGAAGATATCGGTAGCGGCACAGATACGCAGTATTTT. As protein: CSVEDIGSGTDTQYF.

The chain joins TRBV27 to TRBJ2-1, with D perhaps TRBD1 (5 bases). The CDR3 runs 15 residues. V was shortened by 0 bases and J by 4 bases, with 10 bases between the two germline ends. Germline-derived CDR1 and CDR2 are MNHEY and SMNVEV (reference sequence). CDR3 amino acids: CASSLSPGQYNEQFF. The CDR3 DNA is TGTGCCAGCAGTTTATCCCCAGGACAATACAATGAGCAGTTCTTC.

The chain uses TRBV27 and TRBJ2-1; D might be TRBD2 (6 bases). The germline V and J ends were trimmed by 6 bases and 9 bases, with 12 bases remaining between them. The V gene's germline CDR1 is MNHEY and CDR2 SMNVEV (reference sequence). The CDR3 extends over 12 amino acids. The CDR3 nucleotides read TGTGCCAGCAGCCAGACTAGTTTTGAGCAGTTCTTC. It translates to CASSQTSFEQFF.

The chain joins TRBV7-9 to TRBJ1-2; D perhaps matches TRBD1 (6 bases). Trimming left V 5 bases short and J 6 bases short, with 19 bases between. Looked up from germline, CDR1 is SEHNR and CDR2 is FQNEAQ (reference sequence). The CDR3 covers 15 residues. CDR3 bases: TGTGCCAGCAGCCTATTCGGGGGGGCCGAGGATGGCTACACCTTC. Encoded protein: CASSLFGGAEDGYTF.

The V call is TRBV30, the J call TRBJ2-2; D is unclear. Per germline, CDR1 GTSNPN and CDR2 SVGIG (reference sequence). Trimming pared 0 bases from V and 7 bases from J, leaving 9 bases between. This CDR3 comprises 13 residues. This chain's CDR3 is CAWSVSGDGELFF. As DNA, the CDR3 is TGTGCCTGGAGTGTAAGTGGCGACGGGGAGCTGTTTTTT. The whole variable domain, remainder taken from reference TRBV30 and TRBJ2-2, is SQTIHQWPATLVQPVGSPLSLECTVEGTSNPNLYWYRQAAGRGLQLLFYSVGIGQISSEVPQNLSASRPQDRQFILSSKKLLLSDSGFYLCAWSVSGDGELFFGEGSRLTVL.

Turning to this clone: Other DNA sequences in this specimen translate into the identical CDR3. The chain joins TRBV11-2 to TRBJ1-1; D is ambiguous. Per germline, CDR1 SGHAT and CDR2 FQNNGV. This CDR3 has 13 residues. Trimming removed 1 base from V and 2 bases from J, with 5 bases in between. The CDR3 DNA reads as TGTGCCAGCAGCTTAGTCGGCAACACTGAAGCTTTCTTT. It translates to CASSLVGNTEAFF.

The chain combines TRBV6-5 with TRBJ2-7; D is undetermined. The CDR3 is made up of 13 amino acids. In germline, CDR1 is MNHEY, CDR2 SVGAGI. V gave up 6 bases and J gave up 2 bases, with 11 bases separating them. This CDR3 is CASSSMEPYEQYF. CDR3 nucleotide sequence: TGTGCCAGCAGCTCTATGGAGCCCTACGAGCAGTACTTC.

The chain joins TRBV7-2 to TRBJ2-3; 8 bases are shared with TRBD1. Germline V gene sequence: CDR1 SGHTA, CDR2 FQGNSA. With V trimmed by 0 bases and J by 2 bases, 7 bases remained unmatched. The CDR3 runs 17 residues. In DNA, the CDR3 is TGTGCCAGCAGCTTAGCATTCAGGGGGCTTGTCACAGATACGCAGTATTTT. Its translation: CASSLAFRGLVTDTQYF.